The clone carrying this T cell receptor beta chain came up a few times. For TCR beta, libraries came from iRepertoire HTBI primers and Arm-PCR of CDR3 regions. TCRdb analysed the multiplex PCR reads with MiXCR anew, one entry per CDR3 protein. Here the sample spans 420,000 or so distinct CDR3 sequences, about a sixth being singletons. There are 15 residues in the CDR3. V was shortened by 0 bases and J by 2 bases, with 11 bases between the two germline ends. CDR1 LNHNV and CDR2 YYDKDF come from the germline V gene (reference sequence). This entry is derived from a study of regulatory T cells in long-lasting Graves disease. Time point in this sample: newly diagnosed GD, antithyroid drugs for less than 3 months. From RNA extracted from PBMCs, the TCR library was made. The same data also contributed to another study, on T cells in Graves' hyperthyroidism and ophthalmopathy. This second report adds: Most thyroid clonotypes expanded above 0.001 appeared in blood too.

This rearrangement joins TRBV15 to TRBJ2-7; the D gene is possibly TRBD2 (6 bases). The origin of this receptor is a woman younger than 35 with Graves disease. The material was peripheral blood mononuclear cells (PBMCs), obtained at new diagnosis, from a patient treated with antithyroid drugs. The CDR3 DNA reads TGTGCCACCAGCAGAGATCTCGGGAGTCCCTACGAGCAGTACTTC. Protein product: CATSRDLGSPYEQYF. Combining the CDR3 with reference TRBV15 and TRBJ2-7 gives the whole variable domain DAMVIQNPRYQVTQFGKPVTLSCSQTLNHNVMYWYQQKSSQAPKLLFHYYDKDFNNEADTPDNFQSRRPNTSFCFLDIRSPGLGDTAMYLCATSRDLGSPYEQYFGPGTRLTVT.